The following is a T cell receptor (beta chain) sequence with its context. From germline, CDR1 is SNHLY and CDR2 FYNNEI. This CDR3 is built from 14 residues. The V segment lost 7 bases and the J segment 4 bases; nucleotides outside the gene matches: 4. This sample is part of a study of blood T cell repertoires in COVID-19. Overall study: The United States, Italy and Spain were the sources of the acute and convalescent COVID-19 samples. From T cells, B-cell-depleted T cells, or PBMCs came the material, which was cDNA or gDNA.

In the original processing: By means of reference gene primer amplification, nucleated cell counts were estimated. Using immunoSEQ multiplex PCR, the repertoire was profiled, and TCRdb retains in-frame clones only, with some absent. V and J calls and clone size are as listed in that table; D and trimming were resolved from the DNA. The table includes nearly 95,000 clones, roughly 80% detected once. The receptor comes from a human donor in a cohort sampled during active COVID-19. The chain joins TRBV2 to TRBJ1-3; 10 positions agree with TRBD1. Sequences were obtained from peripheral blood. CDR3 in DNA: TGTGCCAGCACTGGACAGGGGGTGGGAAACACCATATATTTT. Its protein is CASTGQGVGNTIYF.